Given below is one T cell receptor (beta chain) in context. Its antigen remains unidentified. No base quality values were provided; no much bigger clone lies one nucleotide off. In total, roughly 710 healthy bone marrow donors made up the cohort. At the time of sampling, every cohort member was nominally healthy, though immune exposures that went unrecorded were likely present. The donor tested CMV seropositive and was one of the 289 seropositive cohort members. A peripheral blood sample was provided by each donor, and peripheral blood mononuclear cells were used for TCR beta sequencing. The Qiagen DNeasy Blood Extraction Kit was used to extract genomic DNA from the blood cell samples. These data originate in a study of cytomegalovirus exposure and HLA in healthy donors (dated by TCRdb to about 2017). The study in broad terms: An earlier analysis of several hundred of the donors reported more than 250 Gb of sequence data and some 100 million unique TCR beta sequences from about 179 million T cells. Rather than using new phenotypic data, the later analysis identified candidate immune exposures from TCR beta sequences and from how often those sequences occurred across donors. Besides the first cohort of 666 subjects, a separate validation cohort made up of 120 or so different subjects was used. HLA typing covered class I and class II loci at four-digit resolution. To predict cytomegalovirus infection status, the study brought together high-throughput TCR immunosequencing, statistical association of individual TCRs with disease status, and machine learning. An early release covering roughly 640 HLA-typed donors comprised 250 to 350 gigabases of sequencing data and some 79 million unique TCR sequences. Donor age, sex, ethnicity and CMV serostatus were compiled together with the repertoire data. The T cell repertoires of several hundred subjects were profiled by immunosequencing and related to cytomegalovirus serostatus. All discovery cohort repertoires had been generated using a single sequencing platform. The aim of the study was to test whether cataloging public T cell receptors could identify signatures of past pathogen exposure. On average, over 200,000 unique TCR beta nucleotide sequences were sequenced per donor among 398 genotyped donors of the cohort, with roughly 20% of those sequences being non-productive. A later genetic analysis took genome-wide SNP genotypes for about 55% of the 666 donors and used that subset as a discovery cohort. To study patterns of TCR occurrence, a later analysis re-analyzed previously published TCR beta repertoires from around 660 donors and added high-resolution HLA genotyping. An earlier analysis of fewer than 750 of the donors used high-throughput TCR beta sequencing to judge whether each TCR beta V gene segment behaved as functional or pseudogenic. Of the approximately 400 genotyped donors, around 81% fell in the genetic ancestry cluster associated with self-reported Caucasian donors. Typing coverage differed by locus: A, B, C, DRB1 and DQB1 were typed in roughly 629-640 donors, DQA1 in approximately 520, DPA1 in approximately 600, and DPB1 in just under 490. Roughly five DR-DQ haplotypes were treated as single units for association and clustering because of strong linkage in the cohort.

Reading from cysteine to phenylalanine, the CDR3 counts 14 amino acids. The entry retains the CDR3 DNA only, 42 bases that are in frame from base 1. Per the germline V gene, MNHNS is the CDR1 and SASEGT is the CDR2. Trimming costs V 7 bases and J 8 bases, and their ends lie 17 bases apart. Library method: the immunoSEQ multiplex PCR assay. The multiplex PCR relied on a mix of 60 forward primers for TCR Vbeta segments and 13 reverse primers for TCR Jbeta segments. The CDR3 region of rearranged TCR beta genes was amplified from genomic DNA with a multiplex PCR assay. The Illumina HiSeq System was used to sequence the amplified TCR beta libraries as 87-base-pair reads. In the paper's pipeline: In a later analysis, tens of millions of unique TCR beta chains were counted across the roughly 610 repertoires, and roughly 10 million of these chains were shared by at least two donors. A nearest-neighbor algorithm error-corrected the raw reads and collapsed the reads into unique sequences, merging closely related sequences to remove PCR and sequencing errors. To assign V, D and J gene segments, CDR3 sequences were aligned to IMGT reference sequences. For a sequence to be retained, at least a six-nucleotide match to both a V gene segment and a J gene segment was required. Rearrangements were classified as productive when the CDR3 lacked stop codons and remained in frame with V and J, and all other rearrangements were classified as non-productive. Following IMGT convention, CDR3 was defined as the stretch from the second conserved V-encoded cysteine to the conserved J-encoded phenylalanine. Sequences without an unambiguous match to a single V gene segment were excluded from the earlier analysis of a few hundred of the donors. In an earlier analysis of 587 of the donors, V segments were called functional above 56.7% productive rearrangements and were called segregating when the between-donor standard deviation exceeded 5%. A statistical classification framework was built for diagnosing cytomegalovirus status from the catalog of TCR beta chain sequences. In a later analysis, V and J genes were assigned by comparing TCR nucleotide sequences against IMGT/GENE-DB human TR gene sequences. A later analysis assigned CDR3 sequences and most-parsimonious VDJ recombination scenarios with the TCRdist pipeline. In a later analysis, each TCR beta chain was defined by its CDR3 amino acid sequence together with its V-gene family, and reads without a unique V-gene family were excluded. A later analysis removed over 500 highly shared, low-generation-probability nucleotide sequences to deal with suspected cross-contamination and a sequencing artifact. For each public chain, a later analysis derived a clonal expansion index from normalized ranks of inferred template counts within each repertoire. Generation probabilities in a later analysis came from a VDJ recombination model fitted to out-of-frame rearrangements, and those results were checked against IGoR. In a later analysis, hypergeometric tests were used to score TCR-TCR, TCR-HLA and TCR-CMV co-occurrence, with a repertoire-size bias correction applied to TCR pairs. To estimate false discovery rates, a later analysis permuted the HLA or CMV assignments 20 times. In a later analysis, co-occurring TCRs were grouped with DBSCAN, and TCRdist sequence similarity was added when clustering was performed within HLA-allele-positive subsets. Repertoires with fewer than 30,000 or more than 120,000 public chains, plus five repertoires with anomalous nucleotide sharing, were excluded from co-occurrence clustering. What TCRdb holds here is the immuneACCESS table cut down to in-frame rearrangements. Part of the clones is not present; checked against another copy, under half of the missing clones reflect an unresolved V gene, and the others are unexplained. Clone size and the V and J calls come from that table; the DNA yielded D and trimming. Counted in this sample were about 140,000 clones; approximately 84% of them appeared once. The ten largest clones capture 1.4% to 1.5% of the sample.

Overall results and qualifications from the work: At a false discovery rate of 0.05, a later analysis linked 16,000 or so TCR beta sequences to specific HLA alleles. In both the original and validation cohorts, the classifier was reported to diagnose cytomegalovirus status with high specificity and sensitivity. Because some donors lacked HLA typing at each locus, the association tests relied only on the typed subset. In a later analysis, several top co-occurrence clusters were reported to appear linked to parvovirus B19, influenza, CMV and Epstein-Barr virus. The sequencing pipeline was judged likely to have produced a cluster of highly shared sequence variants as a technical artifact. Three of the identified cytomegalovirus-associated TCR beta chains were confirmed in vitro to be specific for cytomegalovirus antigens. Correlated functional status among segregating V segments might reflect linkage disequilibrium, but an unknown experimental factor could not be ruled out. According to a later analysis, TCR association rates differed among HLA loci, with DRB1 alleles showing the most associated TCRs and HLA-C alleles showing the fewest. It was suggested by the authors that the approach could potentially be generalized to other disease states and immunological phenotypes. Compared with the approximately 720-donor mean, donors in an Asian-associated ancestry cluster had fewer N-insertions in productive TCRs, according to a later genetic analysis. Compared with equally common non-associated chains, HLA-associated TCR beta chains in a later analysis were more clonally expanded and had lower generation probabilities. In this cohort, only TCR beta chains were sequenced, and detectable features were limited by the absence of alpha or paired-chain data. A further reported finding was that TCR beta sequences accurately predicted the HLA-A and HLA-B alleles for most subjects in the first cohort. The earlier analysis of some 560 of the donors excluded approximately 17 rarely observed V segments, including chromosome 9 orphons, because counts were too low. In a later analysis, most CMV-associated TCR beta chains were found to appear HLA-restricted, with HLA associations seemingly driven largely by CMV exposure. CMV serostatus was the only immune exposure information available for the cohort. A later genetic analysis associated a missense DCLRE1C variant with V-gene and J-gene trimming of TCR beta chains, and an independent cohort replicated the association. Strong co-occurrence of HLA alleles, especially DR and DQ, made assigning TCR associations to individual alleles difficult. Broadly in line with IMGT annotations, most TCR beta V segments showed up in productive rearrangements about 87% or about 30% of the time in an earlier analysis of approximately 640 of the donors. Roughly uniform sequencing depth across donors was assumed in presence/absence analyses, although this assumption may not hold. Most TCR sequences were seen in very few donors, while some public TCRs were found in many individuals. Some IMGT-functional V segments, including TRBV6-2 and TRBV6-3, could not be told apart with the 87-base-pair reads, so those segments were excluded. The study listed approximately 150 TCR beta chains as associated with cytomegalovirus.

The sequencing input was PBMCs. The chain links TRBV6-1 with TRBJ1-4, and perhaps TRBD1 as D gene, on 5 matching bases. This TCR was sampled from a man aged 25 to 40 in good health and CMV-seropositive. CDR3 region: CASNPRGWKEKLFF. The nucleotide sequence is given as TGTGCCAGCAATCCCCGGGGGTGGAAGGAAAAACTGTTTTTT.